These 21 T cell receptor beta chains were all obtained from the same sample, sequenced in a study of glioma-infiltrating T cells after dendritic cell vaccination. The assay was immunoSEQ multiplex PCR, and TCRdb's table has in-frame clones only and misses some. Counted here are over 55,000 clones, 81% occurring once; the ten biggest clones make up 7.9%. This specimen consisted of blood, obtained before dendritic cell vaccination. The receptors shown here come from a human donor with glioblastoma.

This clone is labeled as medium-sized (0.01 to 0.1%). The V gene is TRBV6-1, the J gene TRBJ2-3; 12 bases are a match to TRBD2. V gave up 5 bases and J gave up 5 bases; unmatched junction bases: 5. The CDR3 loop spans 15 amino acids. Germline CDR1 is MNHNS and CDR2 is SASEGT. In DNA form, the CDR3 reads TGTGCCAGCAGTAGGACTAGCGGGGAGGGAGATACGCAGTATTTT. Translating it yields CASSRTSGEGDTQYF.

The chain couples TRBV2 to TRBJ1-1; D might be TRBD1 (6 bases). In germline, CDR1 is SNHLY, CDR2 FYNNEI. Trimming pared 6 bases from V and 5 bases from J, leaving 13 bases between. The CDR3 length is 13 residues. CDR3 bases: TGTGCCAGCAGGCAGGGAAGGGGGACTGAAGCTTTCTTT. This codes for CASRQGRGTEAFF.

This sequence joins TRBV15 and TRBJ2-2; 10 nucleotides match TRBD1. The ends lost 5 bases at V and 3 bases at J; junction bases unmatched: 12. Germline CDR1 LNHNV, CDR2 YYDKDF (reference sequence). The CDR3 runs 18 residues. CDR3 residues: CATSGRQGAILDTGELFF. The CDR3 DNA sequence: TGTGCCACCAGCGGTCGACAGGGGGCGATTCTCGACACCGGGGAGCTGTTTTTT.

CDR3 coding DNA: TGTGCCAGCAGTGCAATGACTAGCGGACCTGAGACCCAGTACTTC. Protein sequence: CASSAMTSGPETQYF. This chain uses TRBV2 with TRBJ2-5, with TRBD2 matching over 9 bases. V trimming: 4 bases; J trimming: 5 bases; junction bases outside the gene matches: 8. CDR3 length equals 15 residues. The germline V gene encodes CDR1 SNHLY and CDR2 FYNNEI.

This clone appeared once. This chain joins TRBV7-2 and TRBJ2-3; tentatively, D is TRBD1 (6 bases). The V and J ends lost 4 bases and 1 base respectively, with 9 bases between them. This CDR3 region has 14 residues. Per germline, CDR1 SGHTA and CDR2 FQGNSA. CDR3 residues: CASSSRTGTDTQYF. Here the CDR3 DNA reads TGTGCCAGCAGCTCCCGGACAGGCACAGATACGCAGTATTTT.

The chain couples TRBV27 to TRBJ2-1; unclear D gene. The CDR3 covers 14 residues. The V end lost 6 bases, the J end lost 4 bases, and 13 bases lay between the germline ends. In germline, CDR1 is MNHEY, CDR2 SMNVEV (reference sequence). The CDR3 DNA follows: TGTGCCAGCAGCCGACTCGAGGTTTACAATGAGCAGTTCTTC. This sequence encodes CASSRLEVYNEQFF.

The gene calls are TRBV9 and TRBJ2-1; D is unclear. The CDR3 loop spans 14 amino acids. Germline V lookup: CDR1 SGDLS, CDR2 YYNGEE. Trimming took 0 bases from V and 6 from J, leaving 10 bases between them. CDR3 protein: CASSVGVLSNEQFF. The CDR3 DNA is TGTGCCAGCAGCGTAGGTGTTCTTTCCAATGAGCAGTTCTTC.

About this clone: The same CDR3 arises from other DNA sequences in this sample as well. V gene TRBV2 combines with J gene TRBJ1-2, with TRBD1 matching 10 bases. After removal of 5 bases from V and 5 bases from J, the junction contained 5 bases not matched to a gene. There are 14 residues in the CDR3. CDR1 is SNHLY and CDR2 is FYNNEI in the germline V gene. The CDR3 nucleotides read TGTGCCAGCAGTTCGACAGGGGGCTGGTATGGCTACACCTTC. This translates into CASSSTGGWYGYTF.

This clone was seen a single time. This sample also contains other DNA sequences that code for the same CDR3. The chain has TRBV9 and TRBJ1-1, with D perhaps TRBD1 (6 bases). The V end lost 3 bases, the J end lost 6 bases, and 9 bases lay between the germline ends. The V gene's germline CDR1 is SGDLS and CDR2 YYNGEE. CDR3 length: 12 amino acids. In DNA, the CDR3 is TGTGCCAGCAGCGCCAGGGGTTCTGAAGCTTTCTTT. Translated: CASSARGSEAFF. Filled out from reference TRBV9 and TRBJ1-1, the complete variable domain reads DSGVTQTPKHLITATGQRVTLRCSPRSGDLSVYWYQQSLDQGLQFLIQYYNGEERAKGNILERFSAQQFPDLHSELNLSSLELGDSALYFCASSARGSEAFFGQGTRLTVV.

The chain employs TRBV7-8 and TRBJ1-1; no firm D call. Looked up from germline, CDR1 is SGHVS and CDR2 is FQNEAQ. This CDR3 comprises 16 residues. V was cut by 3 bases and J by 1 base, with 15 bases left in between. In DNA form, the CDR3 reads TGTGCCAGCAGCTTTAAGGAAGGAGAGCCGAACACTGAAGCTTTCTTT. It is translated as CASSFKEGEPNTEAFF.

The gene calls are TRBV6-6 and TRBJ2-1, with D maybe TRBD1 (5 bases). The CDR3 covers 13 residues. Deletions cut 8 bases from V and 2 bases from J, with 10 bases between. The germline CDR1 and CDR2 sequences are MNHNY and SVGAGI (reference sequence). CDR3 coding DNA: TGTGCCAGCGCAGGGAACACCTACAATGAGCAGTTCTTC. Protein product: CASAGNTYNEQFF.

This clone was seen only a few times. The chain is built from TRBV10-3 and TRBJ2-7, with 8 bases matching TRBD1. CDR1 is ENHRY and CDR2 is SYGVKD in the germline V gene. The junction had 13 bases not matched to a gene; V was cut back by 6 bases and J by 0 bases. This CDR3 is 17 amino acids long. CDR3 nucleotide sequence: TGTGCCATCAGCAAAACTGGTGGACAGGGCGGCTCCTACGAGCAGTACTTC. This sequence encodes CAISKTGGQGGSYEQYF.

The chain recombines TRBV2 with TRBJ1-4; D is undetermined. Germline CDR1 SNHLY, CDR2 FYNNEI. This CDR3 contains 14 residues. Trimming pared 6 bases from V and 4 bases from J, leaving 12 bases between. This CDR3 is CASSPIRNNEKLFF. In nucleotides, the CDR3 is TGTGCCAGCAGCCCCATCAGGAATAATGAAAAACTGTTTTTT.

The rearrangement links TRBV5-1 to TRBJ2-7; possibly TRBD1 for D (6 bases). The CDR3 has 15 residues. Trimming pared 7 bases from V and 0 bases from J, leaving 17 bases between. Looked up from germline, CDR1 is SGHRS and CDR2 is YFSETQ. CDR3 sequence: CASATQTGGSYEQYF. The CDR3 coding sequence is TGCGCCAGCGCTACCCAGACAGGAGGCTCCTACGAGCAGTACTTC.

The chain combines TRBV2 with TRBJ2-7; D uncertain. With 4 bases removed from V and 3 bases from J, the gap between germline ends came to 7 bases. The CDR3 has 12 residues. Germline loops: CDR1 SNHLY, CDR2 FYNNEI. Written as DNA, the CDR3 is TGTGCCAGCAGTGTTCTGTACTACGAGCAGTACTTC. Translated: CASSVLYYEQYF. The full variable domain, in which reference TRBV2 and TRBJ2-7 provide the parts outside the CDR3, is EPEVTQTPSHQVTQMGQEVILRCVPISNHLYFYWYRQILGQKVEFLVSFYNNEISEKSEIFDDQFSVERPDGSNFTLKIRSTKLEDSAMYFCASSVLYYEQYFGPGTRLTVT.

The gene calls are TRBV5-5 and TRBJ1-5, with D perhaps TRBD1 (5 bases). V lost 1 base, J lost 6 bases, and 17 bases lay in between. The CDR3 spans 16 residues. CDR1 and CDR2 (germline): SGHKS, YYEKEE (reference sequence). CDR3 residues: CASSLIGGGYGQPQHF. CDR3 nucleotide sequence: TGTGCCAGCAGCTTGATCGGCGGGGGATACGGTCAGCCCCAGCATTTT.

This clone was recorded many times. DNA for the CDR3: TGTGCCAGCAGCCTGGAGCTACTAGCGGGGGGGCCGTACACCGGGGAGCTGTTTTTT. Its protein product is CASSLELLAGGPYTGELFF. The rearrangement links TRBV7-2 to TRBJ2-2, with TRBD2 matching over 13 bases. The CDR3 runs 19 residues. J lost 3 bases, V lost 5 bases, and 12 bases had no gene match. CDR1 and CDR2 (germline): SGHTA, FQGNSA.

The sample holds one count of this clone. This chain uses TRBV5-6 with TRBJ1-1, with a tentative D call TRBD1 (6 bases). The CDR3 runs 16 residues. Deletions cut 2 bases from V and 8 bases from J, with 22 bases between. Looked up from germline, CDR1 is SGHDT and CDR2 is YYEEEE. The CDR3 DNA is TGTGCCAGCAGCTTAAGAAGGACAGCAGGAGCCAGGGAAGCTTTCTTT. As protein: CASSLRRTAGAREAFF.

This sequence joins TRBV7-8 and TRBJ1-5; no firm D call. The CDR3 sequence is 12 residues long. V shed 1 base and J shed 10 bases, with 8 bases lying between them. Germline V lookup: CDR1 SGHVS, CDR2 FQNEAQ. The CDR3, as DNA: TGTGCCAGCAGCTTAGAAGCGAGTCCCCAGCATTTT. Encoded protein: CASSLEASPQHF.

V usage is TRBV19 and J usage is TRBJ1-4; D unresolved. The CDR3 loop spans 15 amino acids. Looked up from germline, CDR1 is LNHDA and CDR2 is SQIVND (reference sequence). Trimming left V 3 bases short and J 2 bases short, with 10 bases between. The CDR3: CASSMAGATNEKLFF. Here the CDR3 DNA reads TGTGCCAGTAGTATGGCAGGTGCTACTAATGAAAAACTGTTTTTT. The variable domain in full, with the rest retrieved from reference TRBV19 and TRBJ1-4, is DGGITQSPKYLFRKEGQNVTLSCEQNLNHDAMYWYRQDPGQGLRLIYYSQIVNDFQKGDIAEGYSVSREKKESFPLTVTSAQKNPTAFYLCASSMAGATNEKLFFGSGTQLSVL.

V gene TRBV27 combines with J gene TRBJ1-3; 8 positions match TRBD1. This CDR3 comprises 16 residues. V shed 7 bases and J 0 bases; nucleotides not matched to a gene: 8. Germline CDR1 and CDR2: MNHEY and SMNVEV (reference sequence). The CDR3 is CASKSDRASSGNTIYF. In nucleotides, the CDR3 is TGTGCCAGCAAATCGGACAGGGCCTCCTCTGGAAACACCATATATTTT.